This TCR beta chain is from a study of blood T cell repertoires in COVID-19. Study in general: COVID-19 samples collected from the United States, Italy and Spain covered acute and convalescent phases. T cells, B-cell-depleted T cells, or PBMCs supplied cDNA or gDNA.

Allocation to cohorts depended on clinical history reported by the participants. The germline V gene has CDR1 SEHNR and CDR2 FQNEAQ (reference sequence). Trimming cost V 6 bases and J 0 bases, with 9 bases left between them. The CDR3 has 14 residues. Clones were sequenced by immunoSEQ multiplex PCR, and TCRdb holds only the in-frame ones, with some missing. Here the sample spans some 370,000 clones, around 83% being singletons. Sequenced input: PBMCs or T cells enriched from blood (not recorded which). V usage is TRBV7-9 and J usage is TRBJ1-3; D is possibly TRBD1 (6 bases). This receptor was identified in a woman between 45 and 65 years old who had recovered from COVID-19. The CDR3 sequence: CASRRTVSGNTIYF. CDR3 DNA sequence: TGTGCCAGCAGGAGGACAGTCTCTGGAAACACCATATATTTT.